The entry that follows covers one TCR beta chain sequence. Antigen unknown. Both 60 Vbeta primers and 13 Jbeta primers went into the PCR. Original methodology: Approximately 79 million unique TCR beta chains, around 10 million of them shared, were counted by a later analysis. Sequenced by immunoSEQ multiplex PCR; TCRdb stores in-frame clones only, minus some. V, J and clone size reflect that table, while D and trimming were determined from the DNA. Of 110,000 or so clones in the sample, approximately 70% were seen once. The data stem from a study of cytomegalovirus exposure and HLA in healthy donors. General study results and limits: As a later analysis revealed, the rate of TCR association differed by HLA locus, with DRB1 most and HLA-C fewest. Overall, approximately 150 TCR beta chains were annotated as cytomegalovirus-associated. A later analysis linked a missense variant in DCLRE1C to the trimming of TCR beta V and J genes.

Looked up from germline, CDR1 is MNHEY and CDR2 is SVGAGI. With 0 bases clipped from V and 3 bases from J, the junction kept 4 bases outside the gene matches. The CDR3 has 16 residues. The receptor was derived from a man in his forties or fifties in good health and CMV-seronegative. Sequenced: PBMCs. The rearrangement joins TRBV6-5 to TRBJ2-1, with TRBD2 matching over 8 bases. The CDR3 loop is CASSYSIRGGYNEQFF. In nucleotides, the CDR3 is TGTGCCAGCAGTTACTCGATACGGGGGGGCTACAATGAGCAGTTCTTC.